The 16 T cell receptor beta chains below come from one sample, sequenced in a study of blood T cell repertoires in COVID-19. TCRdb's copy holds only in-frame clones and misses some; the assay was immunoSEQ multiplex PCR. The table shows 250,000 to 300,000 clones, with roughly nine tenths occurring only once. Sequenced material: peripheral blood. All receptors come from a man aged 50-60 years with acute or convalescent COVID-19.

A word on this clone: The same CDR3 can be traced to other DNA sequences in this sample. The chain is built from TRBV18 and TRBJ1-1; D gene ambiguous. The CDR3 sequence is 13 residues long. Trimming took 3 bases from V and 4 from J, leaving 9 bases between them. Germline V gene lookup returns CDR1 KGHSH and CDR2 LQKENI. CDR3 sequence reads: CASSPNRGTEAFF. CDR3 DNA: TGTGCCAGCTCACCCAATCGAGGCACTGAAGCTTTCTTT.

The V call is TRBV30, the J call TRBJ1-5; 7 positions agree with TRBD1. Trimming cost V 5 bases and J 2 bases; bases outside gene matches: 0. The CDR3 covers 12 residues. Germline lookup yields CDR1 GTSNPN and CDR2 SVGIG (reference sequence). The CDR3 DNA follows: TGTGCCTGGGACAGGGGCAATCAGCCCCAGCATTTT. Its protein product is CAWDRGNQPQHF.

This clone is a singleton in its sample. The chain is built from TRBV11-3 and TRBJ1-4, with D possibly being TRBD1 (6 bases). Trimming cost V 5 bases and J 0 bases, with 16 bases left between them. Germline loops: CDR1 SGHNT, CDR2 YENEEA. The CDR3 is 17 residues long. The CDR3 DNA reads TGTGCCAGCAGCCGCCGGCTGGGGGCACCAACTAATGAAAAACTGTTTTTT. Protein: CASSRRLGAPTNEKLFF.

This rearrangement joins TRBV9 to TRBJ2-3; TRBD2 matches 7 bases. CDR1 is SGDLS and CDR2 is YYNGEE in the germline V gene. The CDR3 loop spans 16 amino acids. Trimming took 0 bases from V and 0 from J; bases not matched to a gene: 4. The CDR3 protein is CASSVATSRSTDTQYF. Written as DNA, the CDR3 is TGTGCCAGCAGCGTAGCGACTAGCCGGAGCACAGATACGCAGTATTTT. The full variable domain, in which reference TRBV9 and TRBJ2-3 provide the parts outside the CDR3, is DSGVTQTPKHLITATGQRVTLRCSPRSGDLSVYWYQQSLDQGLQFLIQYYNGEERAKGNILERFSAQQFPDLHSELNLSSLELGDSALYFCASSVATSRSTDTQYFGPGTRLTVL.

The chain has TRBV12-3 or TRBV12-4 and TRBJ2-7, with D possibly matching TRBD2 (5 bases). This CDR3 region has 13 residues. The V and J ends lost 5 bases and 6 bases respectively, with 14 bases between them. CDR3 amino acids: CASSPRSRGEQYF. Written as DNA, the CDR3 is TGTGCCAGCAGTCCCCGTAGTCGGGGCGAGCAGTACTTC.

The chain has TRBV19 and TRBJ2-1; D not certain. Germline CDR1 is LNHDA and CDR2 is SQIVND (reference sequence). The CDR3 length is 13 residues. Trimming took 7 bases from V and 4 from J, leaving 11 bases between them. The CDR3 nucleotides read TGTGCCAGTAAGCATCGGCGGTACAATGAGCAGTTCTTC. Encoded protein: CASKHRRYNEQFF.

The chain couples TRBV3-1 (or the pseudogene TRBV3-2) to TRBJ2-1, with 8 bases matching TRBD1. Germline V gene sequence: CDR1 LGHDT, CDR2 YNNKEL (reference sequence). Trimming took 0 bases from V and 8 from J; bases not matched to a gene: 9. The CDR3 spans 16 residues. The CDR3 reads CASSQEWRQGSDEQFF. CDR3 DNA sequence: TGTGCCAGCAGCCAAGAATGGCGACAGGGGTCCGATGAGCAGTTCTTC.

The chain links TRBV9 to TRBJ1-4; D is uncertain. The V and J ends lost 4 bases and 0 bases respectively, with 7 bases between them. CDR3 length: 14 amino acids. Looked up from germline, CDR1 is SGDLS and CDR2 is YYNGEE. The CDR3: CASSLTATNEKLFF. In DNA, the CDR3 is TGTGCCAGCAGCCTCACAGCAACTAATGAAAAACTGTTTTTT.

The rearrangement links TRBV5-6 to TRBJ1-5; maybe TRBD1 (6 bases). Trimming left V 4 bases short and J 3 bases short, with 11 bases between. The CDR3 runs to 14 residues. Germline values: CDR1 SGHDT, CDR2 YYEEEE. CDR3 region: CASSPGQINQPQHF. The CDR3 DNA reads as TGTGCCAGCAGCCCCGGACAGATCAATCAGCCCCAGCATTTT.

The J gene is TRBJ1-3, the V gene TRBV7-2; 8 positions match TRBD1. V lost 3 bases and J lost 0; bases outside the gene matches: 1. This CDR3 region has 15 residues. Germline CDR1 reads SGHTA; CDR2 reads FQGNSA. Here the CDR3 reads CASSFTGGSGNTIYF. In nucleotides, the CDR3 is TGTGCCAGCAGCTTCACAGGGGGCTCTGGAAACACCATATATTTT.

V usage is TRBV27 and J usage is TRBJ2-3; tentatively, D is TRBD1 (6 bases). Germline V gives CDR1 MNHEY, CDR2 SMNVEV (reference sequence). CDR3 size: 14 residues. The V and J ends lost 5 bases and 6 bases respectively, with 15 bases between them. The CDR3 loop is CASSGGLGWDTQYF. The CDR3 coding sequence is TGTGCCAGCAGTGGGGGCCTAGGGTGGGATACGCAGTATTTT.

V gene TRBV24-1 combines with J gene TRBJ2-5; D ambiguous. Germline CDR1 KGHDR, CDR2 SFDVKD. V was cut by 9 bases and J by 5 bases, with 6 bases left in between. The length of the CDR3 is 10 residues. CDR3 sequence (DNA): TGTGCCACCCTGGAGGAGACCCAGTACTTC. Its translation is CATLEETQYF.

This clone was picked up a small number of times. The CDR3 DNA reads TGTGCCAGCAGCCTACTAGCGGGGGTGGCCGGGGAGCTGTTTTTT. It specifies CASSLLAGVAGELFF. V gene TRBV2 combines with J gene TRBJ2-2; 11 positions match TRBD2. Germline lookup yields CDR1 SNHLY and CDR2 FYNNEI. Losses at the gene ends were 6 bases for V and 6 bases for J; bases not matched to a gene: 6. This CDR3 has 15 residues.

V gene TRBV10-3 combines with J gene TRBJ2-1; 8 bases align to TRBD2. This CDR3 region has 13 residues. V lost 6 bases, J lost 9 bases, and 7 bases stayed unmatched. Germline V lookup: CDR1 ENHRY, CDR2 SYGVKD. Here the CDR3 DNA reads TGTGCCATCAGATCGGGGGGGCCTAGTGAGCAGTTCTTC. It is translated as CAIRSGGPSEQFF.

The chain uses TRBV11-3 and TRBJ2-2; D not certain. The CDR3 consists of 13 residues. Trimming cost V 4 bases and J 4 bases, with 7 bases left between them. Germline-derived CDR1 and CDR2 are SGHNT and YENEEA. The CDR3 sequence is CASSSPGTGELFF. CDR3 nucleotides: TGTGCCAGCAGCTCTCCAGGCACCGGGGAGCTGTTTTTT. Full variable domain (rest looked up from reference TRBV11-3 and TRBJ2-2): EAGVVQSPRYKIIEKKQPVAFWCNPISGHNTLYWYLQNLGQGPELLIRYENEEAVDDSQLPKDRFSAERLKGVDSTLKIQPAELGDSAVYLCASSSPGTGELFFGEGSRLTVL.

The V and J genes are TRBV7-9 and TRBJ1-3; no firm D call. The germline gives CDR1 SEHNR, CDR2 FQNEAQ (reference sequence). The CDR3 covers 15 residues. Trimming left V 2 bases short and J 0 bases short, with 8 bases between. CDR3 in amino acids: CASSLPTGSGNTIYF. In DNA, the CDR3 is TGTGCCAGCAGCTTACCCACGGGCTCTGGAAACACCATATATTTT.